This TCR beta chain was recovered during a study of siplizumab effects on memory and regulatory T cells. Regarding this clone: Its antigen is currently unknown.

Study outcomes and limitations: No assignable naive or memory phenotype existed for roughly 75-97% of proliferating CD4+ or CD8+ clones. Major contributors to the alloresponse seemed to be naive T cells, which also appeared more diverse than memory cells. Researchers did not confirm the suppressive function of proliferating Tregs from siplizumab cultures.

Assay used: immunoSEQ multiplex PCR; TCRdb lists only in-frame clones, some missing. The data show tens of thousands of clones, nearly 98% seen once. Between the trimmed V and J ends, which lost 3 bases and 15 bases, there was a span of 13 bases. The CDR3 spans 11 residues. Germline V gives CDR1 MRHNA, CDR2 SNTAGT. This clonotype originated in a human donor in good health. V usage is TRBV6-4 and J usage is TRBJ2-3; tentative D call: TRBD1 (5 bases). The specimen was naive CD4+ T cells sorted from blood. DNA for the CDR3: TGTGCCAGCAGTGAAGGCAGGGTTGTTTATTTT. This encodes CASSEGRVVYF.